This T cell receptor (beta chain) was observed in a study of T cell repertoires in cytomegalovirus infection. Study-wide results and caveats: CMV-specific TCR beta clonotypes restricted by HLA-C dominated the ex vivo response.

CDR3 length: 14 residues. V was pared by 3 bases and J by 2 bases, with 10 bases between. Per germline, CDR1 SGHTA and CDR2 FQGNSA. This clonotype was recorded a few times. Its antigen is unidentified. Each CDR3 protein is one row after TCRdb ran MiXCR on the reads. The sample shows 300,000 to 400,000 distinct CDR3 sequences, around a quarter of them seen only once. This rearrangement joins TRBV7-2 to TRBJ1-2, with D possibly TRBD1 on 5 matching bases. This TCR derives from a human donor in good health (CMV status not recorded). Some clones in this sample may be carry-over from other donors' samples. The input for sequencing was cultured PBMCs, taken from culture after CMV antigen stimulation. The CDR3 loop reads CASSFATVNYGYTF. DNA for the CDR3: TGTGCCAGCAGCTTTGCGACAGTCAACTATGGCTACACCTTC. Full variable domain (remainder filled in from reference TRBV7-2 and TRBJ1-2): GAGVSQSPSNKVTEKGKDVELRCDPISGHTALYWYRQSLGQGLEFLIYFQGNSAPDKSGLPSDRFSAERTGGSVSTLTIQRTQQEDSAVYLCASSFATVNYGYTFGSGTRLTVV.